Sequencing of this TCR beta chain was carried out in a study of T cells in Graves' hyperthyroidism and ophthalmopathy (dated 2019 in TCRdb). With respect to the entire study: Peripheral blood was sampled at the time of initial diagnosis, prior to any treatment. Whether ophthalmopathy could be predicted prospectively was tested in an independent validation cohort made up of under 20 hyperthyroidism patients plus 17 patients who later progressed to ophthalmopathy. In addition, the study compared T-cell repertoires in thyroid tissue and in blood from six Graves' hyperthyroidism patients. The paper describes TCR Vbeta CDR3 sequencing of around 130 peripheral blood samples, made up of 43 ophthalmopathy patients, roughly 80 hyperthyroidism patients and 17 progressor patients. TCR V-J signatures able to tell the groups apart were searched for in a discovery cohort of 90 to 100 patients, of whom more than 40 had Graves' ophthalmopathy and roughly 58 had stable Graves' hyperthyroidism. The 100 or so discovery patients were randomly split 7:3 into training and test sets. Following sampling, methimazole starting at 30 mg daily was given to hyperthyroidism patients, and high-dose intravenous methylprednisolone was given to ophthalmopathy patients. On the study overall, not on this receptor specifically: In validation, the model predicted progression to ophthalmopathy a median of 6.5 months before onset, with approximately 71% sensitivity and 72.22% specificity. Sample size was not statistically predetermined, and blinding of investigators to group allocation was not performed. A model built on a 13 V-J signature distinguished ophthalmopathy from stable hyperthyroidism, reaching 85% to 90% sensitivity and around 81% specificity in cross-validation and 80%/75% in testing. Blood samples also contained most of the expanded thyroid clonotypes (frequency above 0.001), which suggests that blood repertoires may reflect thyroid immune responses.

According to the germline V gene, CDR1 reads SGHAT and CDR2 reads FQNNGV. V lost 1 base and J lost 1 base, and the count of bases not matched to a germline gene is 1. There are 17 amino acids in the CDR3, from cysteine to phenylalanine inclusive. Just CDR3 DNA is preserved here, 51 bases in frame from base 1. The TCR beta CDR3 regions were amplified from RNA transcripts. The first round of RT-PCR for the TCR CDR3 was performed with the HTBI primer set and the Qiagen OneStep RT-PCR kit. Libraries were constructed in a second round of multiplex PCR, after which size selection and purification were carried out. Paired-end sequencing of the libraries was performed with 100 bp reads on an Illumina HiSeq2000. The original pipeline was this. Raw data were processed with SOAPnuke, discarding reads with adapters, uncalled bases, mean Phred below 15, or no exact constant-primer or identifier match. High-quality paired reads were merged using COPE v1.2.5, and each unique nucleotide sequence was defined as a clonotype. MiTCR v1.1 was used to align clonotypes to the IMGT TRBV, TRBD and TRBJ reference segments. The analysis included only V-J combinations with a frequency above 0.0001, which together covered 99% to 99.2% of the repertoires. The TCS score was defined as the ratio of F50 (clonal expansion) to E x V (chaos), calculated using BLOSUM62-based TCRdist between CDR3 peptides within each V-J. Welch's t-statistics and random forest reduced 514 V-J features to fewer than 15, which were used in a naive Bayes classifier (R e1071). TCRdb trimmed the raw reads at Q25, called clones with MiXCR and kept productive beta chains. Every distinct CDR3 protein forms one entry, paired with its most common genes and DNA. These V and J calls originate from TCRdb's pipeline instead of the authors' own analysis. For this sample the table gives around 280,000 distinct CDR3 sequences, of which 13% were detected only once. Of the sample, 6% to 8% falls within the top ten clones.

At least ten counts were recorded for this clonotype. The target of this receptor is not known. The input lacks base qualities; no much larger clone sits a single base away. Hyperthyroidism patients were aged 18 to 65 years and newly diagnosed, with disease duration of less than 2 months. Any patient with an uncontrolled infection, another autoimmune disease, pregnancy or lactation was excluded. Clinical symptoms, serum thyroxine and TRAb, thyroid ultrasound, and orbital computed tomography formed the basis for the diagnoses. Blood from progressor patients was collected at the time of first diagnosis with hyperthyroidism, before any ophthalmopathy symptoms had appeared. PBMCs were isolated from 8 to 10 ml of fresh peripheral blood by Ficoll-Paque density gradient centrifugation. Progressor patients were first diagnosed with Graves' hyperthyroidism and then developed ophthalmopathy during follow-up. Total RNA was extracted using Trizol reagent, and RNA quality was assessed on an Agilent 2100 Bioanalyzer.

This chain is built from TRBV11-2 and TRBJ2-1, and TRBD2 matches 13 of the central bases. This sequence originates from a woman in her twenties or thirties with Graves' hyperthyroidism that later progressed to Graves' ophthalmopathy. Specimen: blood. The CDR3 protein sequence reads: CASSLGLAGGSYNEQFF. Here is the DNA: TGTGCCAGCAGCTTAGGACTAGCGGGAGGTTCCTACAATGAGCAGTTCTTC. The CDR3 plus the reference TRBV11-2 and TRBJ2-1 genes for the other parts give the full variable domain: EAGVAQSPRYKIIEKRQSVAFWCNPISGHATLYWYQQILGQGPKLLIQFQNNGVVDDSQLPKDRFSAERLKGVDSTLKIQPAKLEDSAVYLCASSLGLAGGSYNEQFFGPGTRLTVL.